This T cell receptor beta chain was sequenced in a study of control samples from healthy donors and cancer patients. Germline values: CDR1 MGHRA, CDR2 YSYEKL. Trimming removed 4 bases at V and 4 bases at J, with 16 bases between. The CDR3 has 15 residues. Using immunoSEQ multiplex PCR, the repertoire was profiled, and TCRdb retains in-frame clones only, with some absent. The sample includes 200,000 or so clones, around 94% of them seen just once. The rearrangement links TRBV4-1 to TRBJ1-2; no definite D call. The sequence came from a man aged 45-65 years in good health. Sequencing was done on a sample of blood. The CDR3 DNA sequence: TGCGCCAGCAGCCTAAGCCATCGGGGTGGCTATGGCTACACCTTC. This codes for CASSLSHRGGYGYTF.